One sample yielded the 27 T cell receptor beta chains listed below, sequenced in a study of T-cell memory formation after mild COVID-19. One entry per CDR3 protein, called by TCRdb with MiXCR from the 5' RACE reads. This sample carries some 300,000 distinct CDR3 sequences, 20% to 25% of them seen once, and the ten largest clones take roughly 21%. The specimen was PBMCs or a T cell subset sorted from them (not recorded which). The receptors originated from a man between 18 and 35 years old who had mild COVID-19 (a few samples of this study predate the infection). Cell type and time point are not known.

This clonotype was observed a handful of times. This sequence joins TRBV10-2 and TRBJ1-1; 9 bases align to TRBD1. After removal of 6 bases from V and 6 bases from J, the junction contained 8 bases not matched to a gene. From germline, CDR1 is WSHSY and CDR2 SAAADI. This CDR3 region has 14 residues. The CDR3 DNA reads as TGCGCCAGCAGACCCGACAGGGGGTTGGCTGAAGCTTTCTTT. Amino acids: CASRPDRGLAEAFF.

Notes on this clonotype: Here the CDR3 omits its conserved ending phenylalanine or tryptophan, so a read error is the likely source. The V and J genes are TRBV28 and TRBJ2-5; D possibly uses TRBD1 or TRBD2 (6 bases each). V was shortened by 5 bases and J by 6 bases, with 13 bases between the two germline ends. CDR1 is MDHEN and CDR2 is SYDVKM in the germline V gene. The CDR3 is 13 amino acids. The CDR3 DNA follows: TGTGCCAGCAGTGAAACAGGGAGGCAGACCCAGTACTTA. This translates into CASSETGRQTQYL.

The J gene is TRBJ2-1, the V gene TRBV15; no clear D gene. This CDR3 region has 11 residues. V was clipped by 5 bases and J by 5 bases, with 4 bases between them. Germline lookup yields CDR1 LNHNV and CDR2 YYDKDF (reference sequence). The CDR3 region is CATSRDNEQFF. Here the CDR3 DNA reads TGTGCCACCAGCCGGGACAATGAGCAGTTCTTC.

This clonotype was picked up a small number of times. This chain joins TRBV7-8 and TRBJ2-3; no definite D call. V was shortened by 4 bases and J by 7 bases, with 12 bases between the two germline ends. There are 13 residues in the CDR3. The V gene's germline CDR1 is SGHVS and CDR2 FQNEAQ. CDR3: CASSSEPQNTQYF. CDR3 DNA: TGTGCCAGCAGCTCCGAGCCACAGAATACGCAGTATTTT.

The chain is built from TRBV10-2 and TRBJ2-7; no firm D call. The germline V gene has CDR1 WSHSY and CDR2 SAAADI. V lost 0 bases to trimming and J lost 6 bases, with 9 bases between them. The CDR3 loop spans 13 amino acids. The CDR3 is CASSESGTPEQYV. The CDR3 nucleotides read TGCGCCAGCAGTGAGTCTGGCACTCCCGAGCAGTACGTC.

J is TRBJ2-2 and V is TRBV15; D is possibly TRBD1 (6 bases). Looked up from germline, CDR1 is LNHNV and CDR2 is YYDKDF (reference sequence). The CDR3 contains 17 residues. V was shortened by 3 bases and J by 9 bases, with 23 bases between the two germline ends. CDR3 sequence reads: CATSSLSGAGTSRELFF. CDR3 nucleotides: TGTGCCACCAGCAGTCTATCAGGGGCAGGTACCAGTAGGGAGCTGTTTTTT.

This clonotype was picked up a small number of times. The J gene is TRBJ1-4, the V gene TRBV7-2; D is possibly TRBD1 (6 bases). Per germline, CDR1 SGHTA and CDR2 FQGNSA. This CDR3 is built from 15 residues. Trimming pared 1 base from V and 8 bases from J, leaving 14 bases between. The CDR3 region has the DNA TGTGCCAGCAGCTTAGGGACAGCCTCGGGGGAAAAACTGTTTTTT. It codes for CASSLGTASGEKLFF.

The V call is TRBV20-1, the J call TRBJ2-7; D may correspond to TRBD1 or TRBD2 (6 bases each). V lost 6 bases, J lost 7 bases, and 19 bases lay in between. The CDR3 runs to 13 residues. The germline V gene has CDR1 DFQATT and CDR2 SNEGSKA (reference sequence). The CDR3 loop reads CSAKGGPLGEQYV. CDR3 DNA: TGCAGTGCGAAAGGGGGGCCCCTTGGGGAGCAGTACGTC.

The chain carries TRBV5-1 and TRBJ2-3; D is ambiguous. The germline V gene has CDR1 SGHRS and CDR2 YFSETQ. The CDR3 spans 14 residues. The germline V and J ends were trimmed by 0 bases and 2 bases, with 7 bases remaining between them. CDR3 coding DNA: TGCGCCAGCAGCTTGGCCCGGCCCACAGATACGCAGTATTTT. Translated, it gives CASSLARPTDTQYF.

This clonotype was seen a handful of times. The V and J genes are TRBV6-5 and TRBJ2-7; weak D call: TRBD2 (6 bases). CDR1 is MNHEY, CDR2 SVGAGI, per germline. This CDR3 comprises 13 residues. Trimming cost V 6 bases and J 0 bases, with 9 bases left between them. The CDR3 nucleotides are TGTGCCAGCAGCCGGGGACTCTCCTACGAGCAGTACTTC. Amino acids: CASSRGLSYEQYF.

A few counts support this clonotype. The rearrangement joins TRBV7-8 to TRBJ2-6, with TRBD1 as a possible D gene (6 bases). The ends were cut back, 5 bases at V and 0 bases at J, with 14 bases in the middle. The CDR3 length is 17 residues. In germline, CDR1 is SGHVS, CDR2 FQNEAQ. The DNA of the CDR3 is TGTGCCAGCAGCACCAACAGGGATAGCTCTGGGGCCAACGTCCTGACTTTC. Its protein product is CASSTNRDSSGANVLTF.

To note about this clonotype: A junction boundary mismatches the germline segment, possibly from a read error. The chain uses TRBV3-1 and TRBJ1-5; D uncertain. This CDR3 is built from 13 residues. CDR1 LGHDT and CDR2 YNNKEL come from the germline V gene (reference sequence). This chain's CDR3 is CASSQQYPQTQLF. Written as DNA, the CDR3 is TGTGCCAGCAGCCAGCAGTACCCTCAGACACAGCTTTTT.

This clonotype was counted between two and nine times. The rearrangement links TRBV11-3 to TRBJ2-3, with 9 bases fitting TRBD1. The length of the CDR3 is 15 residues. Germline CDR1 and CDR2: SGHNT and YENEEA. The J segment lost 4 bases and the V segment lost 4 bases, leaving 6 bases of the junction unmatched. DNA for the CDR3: TGTGCCAGCAGCTCCGGACAGGGGTTCGCAGATACGCAGTATTTT. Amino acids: CASSSGQGFADTQYF. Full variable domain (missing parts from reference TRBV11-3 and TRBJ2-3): EAGVVQSPRYKIIEKKQPVAFWCNPISGHNTLYWYLQNLGQGPELLIRYENEEAVDDSQLPKDRFSAERLKGVDSTLKIQPAELGDSAVYLCASSSGQGFADTQYFGPGTRLTVL.

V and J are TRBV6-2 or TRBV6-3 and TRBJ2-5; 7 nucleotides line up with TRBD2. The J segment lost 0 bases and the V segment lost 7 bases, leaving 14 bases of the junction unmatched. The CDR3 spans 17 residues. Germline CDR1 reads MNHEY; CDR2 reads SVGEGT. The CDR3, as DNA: TGTGCCAGCACGGGGCGGGAGACTTTCCAGTACCAAGAGACCCAGTACTTC. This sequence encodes CASTGRETFQYQETQYF.

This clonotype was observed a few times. CDR3 bases: TGTGCCAGCAGCTTAGCGTTGAGCGGACACCCTCAGCAGAGTAAGGAGACCCAGTACTTC. It codes for CASSLALSGHPQQSKETQYF. The V call is TRBV7-2, the J call TRBJ2-5; the D call may be TRBD1 or TRBD2 (5 bases each). Germline CDR1 is SGHTA and CDR2 is FQGNSA. The V gene lost 0 bases and the J gene lost 5 bases, with 28 bases spanning the gap. CDR3 size: 20 residues.

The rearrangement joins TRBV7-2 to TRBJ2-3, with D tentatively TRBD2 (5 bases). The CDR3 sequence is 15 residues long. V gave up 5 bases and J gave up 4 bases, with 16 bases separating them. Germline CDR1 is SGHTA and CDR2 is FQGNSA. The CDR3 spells CASSPRGWSADTQYF. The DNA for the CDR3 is TGTGCCAGCAGCCCTCGCGGGTGGAGTGCAGATACGCAGTATTTT.

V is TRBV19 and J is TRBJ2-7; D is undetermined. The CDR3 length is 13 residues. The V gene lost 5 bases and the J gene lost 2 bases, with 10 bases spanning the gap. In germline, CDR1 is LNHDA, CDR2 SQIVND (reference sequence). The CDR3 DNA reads TGTGCCAGTAGTTCACCGACTGCCTACGAGCAGTACTTC. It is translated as CASSSPTAYEQYF.

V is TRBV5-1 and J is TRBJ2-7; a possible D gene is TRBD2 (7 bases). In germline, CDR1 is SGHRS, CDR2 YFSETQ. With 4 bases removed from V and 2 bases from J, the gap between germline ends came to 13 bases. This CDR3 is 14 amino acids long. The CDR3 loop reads CASSNRGAPYEQYF. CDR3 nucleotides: TGCGCCAGCAGCAATCGGGGGGCACCCTACGAGCAGTACTTC.

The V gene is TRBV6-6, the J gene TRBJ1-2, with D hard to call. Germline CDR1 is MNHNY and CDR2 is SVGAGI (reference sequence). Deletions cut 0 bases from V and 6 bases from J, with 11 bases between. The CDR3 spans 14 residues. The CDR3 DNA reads TGTGCCAGCAGTTACTCGCACGGGGTCAATGGCTACACCTTC. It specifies CASSYSHGVNGYTF.

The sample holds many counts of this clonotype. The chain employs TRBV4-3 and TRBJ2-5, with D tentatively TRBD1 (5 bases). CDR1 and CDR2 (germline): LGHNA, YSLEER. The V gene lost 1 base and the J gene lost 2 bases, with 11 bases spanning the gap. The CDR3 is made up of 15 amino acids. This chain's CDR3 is CASSQGLREQETQYF. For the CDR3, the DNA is TGCGCCAGCAGCCAAGGTCTCAGGGAACAAGAGACCCAGTACTTC.

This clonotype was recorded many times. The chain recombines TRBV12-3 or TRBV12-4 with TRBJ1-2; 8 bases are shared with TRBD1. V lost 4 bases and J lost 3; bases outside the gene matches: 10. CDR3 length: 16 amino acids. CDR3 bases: TGTGCCAGCAGTTCGCGAAAAGACAGGGGACACTATGGCTACACCTTC. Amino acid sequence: CASSSRKDRGHYGYTF.

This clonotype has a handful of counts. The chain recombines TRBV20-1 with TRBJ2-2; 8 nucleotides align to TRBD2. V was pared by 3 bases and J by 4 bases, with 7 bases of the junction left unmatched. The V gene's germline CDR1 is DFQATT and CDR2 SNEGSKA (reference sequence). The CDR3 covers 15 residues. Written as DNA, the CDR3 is TGCAGTGCTAGTTTCGGGGGGGCAGGCACCGGGGAGCTGTTTTTT. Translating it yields CSASFGGAGTGELFF.

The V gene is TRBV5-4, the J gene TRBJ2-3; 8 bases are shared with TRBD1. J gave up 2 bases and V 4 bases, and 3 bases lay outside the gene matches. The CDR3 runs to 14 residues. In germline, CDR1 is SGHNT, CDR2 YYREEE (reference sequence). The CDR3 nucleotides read TGTGCCAGCAGCCAGCAGGGGGCCACAGATACGCAGTATTTT. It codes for CASSQQGATDTQYF.

For the CDR3, the DNA is TGTGCCAGCAGTTTCGGAGGGAGGTCGCGCGAGCAGTACGTC. Translation gives CASSFGGRSREQYV. V and J are TRBV28 and TRBJ2-7; D might be TRBD2 (6 bases). This CDR3 is 14 amino acids long. Per germline, CDR1 MDHEN and CDR2 SYDVKM. Trimming took 3 bases from V and 6 from J, leaving 15 bases between them.

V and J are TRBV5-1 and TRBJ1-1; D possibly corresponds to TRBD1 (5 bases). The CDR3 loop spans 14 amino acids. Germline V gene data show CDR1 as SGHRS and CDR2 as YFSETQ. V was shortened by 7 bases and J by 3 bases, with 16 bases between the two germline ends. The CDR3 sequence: CASLRDFEDTEAFF. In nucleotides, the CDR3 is TGCGCCAGCCTCAGGGATTTTGAGGACACTGAAGCTTTCTTT.

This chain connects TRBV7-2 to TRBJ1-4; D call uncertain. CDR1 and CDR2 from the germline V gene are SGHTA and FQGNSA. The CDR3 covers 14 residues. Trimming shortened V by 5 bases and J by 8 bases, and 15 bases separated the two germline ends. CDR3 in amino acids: CASSTQGGQEKLFF. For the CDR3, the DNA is TGTGCCAGCAGCACACAAGGTGGTCAGGAAAAACTGTTTTTT.

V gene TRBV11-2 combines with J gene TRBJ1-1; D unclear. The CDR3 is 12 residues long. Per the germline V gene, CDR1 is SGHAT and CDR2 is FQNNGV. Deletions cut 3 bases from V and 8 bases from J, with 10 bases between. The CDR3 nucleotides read TGTGCCAGCAGCTTTATAGGGTCGGAAGCTTTCTTT. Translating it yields CASSFIGSEAFF.